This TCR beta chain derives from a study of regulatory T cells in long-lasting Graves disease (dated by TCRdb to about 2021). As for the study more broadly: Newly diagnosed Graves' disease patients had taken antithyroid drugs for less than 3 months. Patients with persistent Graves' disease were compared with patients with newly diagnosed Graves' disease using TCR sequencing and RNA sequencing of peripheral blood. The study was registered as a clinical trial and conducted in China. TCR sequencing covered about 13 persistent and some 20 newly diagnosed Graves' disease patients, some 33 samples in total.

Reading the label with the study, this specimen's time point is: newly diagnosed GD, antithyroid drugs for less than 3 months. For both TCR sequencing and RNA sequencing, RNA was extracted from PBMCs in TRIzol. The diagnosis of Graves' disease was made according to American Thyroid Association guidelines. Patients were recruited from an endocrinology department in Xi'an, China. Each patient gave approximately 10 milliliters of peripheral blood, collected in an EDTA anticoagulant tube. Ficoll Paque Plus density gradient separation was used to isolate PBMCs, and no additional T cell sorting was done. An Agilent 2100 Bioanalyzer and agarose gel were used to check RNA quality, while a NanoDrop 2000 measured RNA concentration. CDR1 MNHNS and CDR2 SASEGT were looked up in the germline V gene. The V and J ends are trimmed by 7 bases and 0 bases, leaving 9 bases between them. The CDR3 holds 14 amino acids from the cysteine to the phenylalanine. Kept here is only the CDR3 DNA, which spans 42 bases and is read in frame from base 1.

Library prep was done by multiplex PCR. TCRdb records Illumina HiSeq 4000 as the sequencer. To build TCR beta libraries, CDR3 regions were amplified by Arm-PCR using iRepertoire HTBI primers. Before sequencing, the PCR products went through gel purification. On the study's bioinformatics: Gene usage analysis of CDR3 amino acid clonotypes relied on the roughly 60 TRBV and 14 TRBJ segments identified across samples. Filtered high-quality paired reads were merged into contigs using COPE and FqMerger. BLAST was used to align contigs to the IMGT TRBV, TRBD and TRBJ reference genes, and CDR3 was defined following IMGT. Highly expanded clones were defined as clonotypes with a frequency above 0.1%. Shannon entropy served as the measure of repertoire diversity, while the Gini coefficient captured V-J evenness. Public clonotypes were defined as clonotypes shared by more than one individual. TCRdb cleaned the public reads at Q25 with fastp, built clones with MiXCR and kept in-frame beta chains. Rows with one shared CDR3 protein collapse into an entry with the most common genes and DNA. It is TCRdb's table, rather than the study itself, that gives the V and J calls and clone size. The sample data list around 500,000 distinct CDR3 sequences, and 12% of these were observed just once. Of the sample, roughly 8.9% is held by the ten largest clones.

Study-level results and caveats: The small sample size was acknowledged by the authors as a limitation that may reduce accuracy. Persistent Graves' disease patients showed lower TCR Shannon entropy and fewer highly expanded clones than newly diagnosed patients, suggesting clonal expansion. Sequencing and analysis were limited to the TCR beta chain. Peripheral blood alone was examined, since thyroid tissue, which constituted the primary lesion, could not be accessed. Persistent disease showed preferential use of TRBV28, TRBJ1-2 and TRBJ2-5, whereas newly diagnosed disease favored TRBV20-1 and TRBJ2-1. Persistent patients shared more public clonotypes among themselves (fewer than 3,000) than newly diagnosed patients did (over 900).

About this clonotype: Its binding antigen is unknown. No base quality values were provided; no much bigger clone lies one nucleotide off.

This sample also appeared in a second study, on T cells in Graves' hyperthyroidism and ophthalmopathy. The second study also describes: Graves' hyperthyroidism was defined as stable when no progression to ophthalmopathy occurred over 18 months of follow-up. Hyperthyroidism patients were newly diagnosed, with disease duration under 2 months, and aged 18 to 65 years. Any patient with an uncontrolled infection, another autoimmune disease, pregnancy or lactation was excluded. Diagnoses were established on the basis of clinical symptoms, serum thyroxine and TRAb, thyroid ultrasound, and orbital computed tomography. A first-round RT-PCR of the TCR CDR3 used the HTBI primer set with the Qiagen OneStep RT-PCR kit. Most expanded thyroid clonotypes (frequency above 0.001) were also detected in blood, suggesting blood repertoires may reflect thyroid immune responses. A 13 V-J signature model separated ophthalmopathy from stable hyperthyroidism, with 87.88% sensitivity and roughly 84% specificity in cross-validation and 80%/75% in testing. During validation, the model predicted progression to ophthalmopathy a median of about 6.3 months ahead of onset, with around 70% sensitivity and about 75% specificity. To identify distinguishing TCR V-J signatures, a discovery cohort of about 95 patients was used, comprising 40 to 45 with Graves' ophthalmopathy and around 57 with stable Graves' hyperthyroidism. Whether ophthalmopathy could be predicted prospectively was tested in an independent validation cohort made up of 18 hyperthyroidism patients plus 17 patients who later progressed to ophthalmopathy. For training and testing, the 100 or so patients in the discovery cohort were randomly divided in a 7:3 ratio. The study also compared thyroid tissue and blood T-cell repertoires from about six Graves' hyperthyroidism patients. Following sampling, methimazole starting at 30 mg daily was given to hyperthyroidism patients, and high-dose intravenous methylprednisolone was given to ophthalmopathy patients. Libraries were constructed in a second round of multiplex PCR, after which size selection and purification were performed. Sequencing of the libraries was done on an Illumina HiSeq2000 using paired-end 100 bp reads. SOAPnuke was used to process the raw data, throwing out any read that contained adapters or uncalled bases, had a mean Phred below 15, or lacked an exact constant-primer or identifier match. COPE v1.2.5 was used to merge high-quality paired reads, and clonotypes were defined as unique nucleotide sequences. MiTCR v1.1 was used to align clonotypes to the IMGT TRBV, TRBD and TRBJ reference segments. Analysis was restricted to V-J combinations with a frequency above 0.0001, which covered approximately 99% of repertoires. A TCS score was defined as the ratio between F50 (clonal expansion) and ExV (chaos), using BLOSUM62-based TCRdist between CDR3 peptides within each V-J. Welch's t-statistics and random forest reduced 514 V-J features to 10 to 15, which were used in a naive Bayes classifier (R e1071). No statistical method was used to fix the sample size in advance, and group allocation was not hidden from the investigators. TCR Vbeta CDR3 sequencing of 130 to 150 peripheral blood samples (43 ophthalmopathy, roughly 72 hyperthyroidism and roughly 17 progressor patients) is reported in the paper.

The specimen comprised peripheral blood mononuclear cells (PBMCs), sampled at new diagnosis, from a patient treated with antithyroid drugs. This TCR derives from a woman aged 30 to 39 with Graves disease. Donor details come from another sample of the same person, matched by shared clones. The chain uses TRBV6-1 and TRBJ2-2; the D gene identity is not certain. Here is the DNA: TGTGCCAGCACTCCTTACCCGAACACCGGGGAGCTGTTTTTT. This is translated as CASTPYPNTGELFF.